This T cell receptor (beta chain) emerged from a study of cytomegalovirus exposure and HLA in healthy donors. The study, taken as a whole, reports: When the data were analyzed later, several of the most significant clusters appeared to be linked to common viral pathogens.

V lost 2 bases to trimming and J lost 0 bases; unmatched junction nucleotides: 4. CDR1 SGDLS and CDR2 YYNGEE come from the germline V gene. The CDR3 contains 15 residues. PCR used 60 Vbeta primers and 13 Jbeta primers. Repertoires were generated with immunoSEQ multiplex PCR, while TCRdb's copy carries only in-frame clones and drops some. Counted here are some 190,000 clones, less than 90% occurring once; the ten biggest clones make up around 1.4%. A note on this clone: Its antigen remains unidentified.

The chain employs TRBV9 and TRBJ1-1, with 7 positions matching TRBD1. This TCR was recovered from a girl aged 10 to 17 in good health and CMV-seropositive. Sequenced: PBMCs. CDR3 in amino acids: CASSVGDSLNTEAFF. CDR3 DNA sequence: TGTGCCAGCAGCGTGGGGGACAGCCTGAACACTGAAGCTTTCTTT.